One sample yielded the 30 T cell receptor beta chains listed below, sequenced in a study of T cell responses to AZD1222 COVID-19 vaccine. Profiled with immunoSEQ multiplex PCR; TCRdb holds only in-frame clones, not every one. The table has some 200,000 clones, 90% seen once. The sample consisted of peripheral blood, taken on day 0 of AZD1222 vaccination. The source is an adult in good health.

This clone was seen just once. This chain joins TRBV18 and TRBJ1-6, with D perhaps matching TRBD1 (6 bases). Trimming pared 2 bases from V and 4 bases from J, leaving 21 bases between. The CDR3 totals 19 residues. Germline lookup yields CDR1 KGHSH and CDR2 LQKENI. CDR3 nucleotides: TGTGCCAGCTCACCAGTTTCCCGAACGGACAGCAAATATAATTCACCCCTCCACTTT. Translated, it gives CASSPVSRTDSKYNSPLHF.

This chain connects TRBV2 to TRBJ1-5; D might be TRBD1 (6 bases). V shed 1 base and J shed 4 bases, with 11 bases lying between them. This CDR3 has 15 amino acids. Germline CDR1 and CDR2: SNHLY and FYNNEI. The CDR3 loop reads CASSEETGSNQPQHF. The CDR3 DNA reads TGTGCCAGCAGTGAAGAGACAGGATCTAATCAGCCCCAGCATTTT.

V gene TRBV19 combines with J gene TRBJ1-2; 12 bases line up with TRBD1. The V gene end was trimmed by 6 bases and the J gene end by 7 bases; junction bases not matched to a gene: 6. CDR3 length: 14 residues. The germline V gene has CDR1 LNHDA and CDR2 SQIVND (reference sequence). The CDR3 DNA is TGTGCCAGTAGACCGGGACAGGGGGCGCGTGGCTACACCTTC. It yields the protein CASRPGQGARGYTF.

The CDR3 nucleotides read TGTGCCAGCAGCCCCCGACAGGGAGAGACCCAGTACTTC. Translating it yields CASSPRQGETQYF. This chain links TRBV7-8 with TRBJ2-5; 7 nucleotides agree with TRBD1. Germline V gives CDR1 SGHVS, CDR2 FQNEAQ. The junction had 4 bases not matched to a gene; V was cut back by 5 bases and J by 4 bases. The CDR3 has 13 residues.

The V and J genes are TRBV28 and TRBJ2-5; D gene ambiguous. V was pared by 4 bases and J by 3 bases, with 6 bases between. Germline values: CDR1 MDHEN, CDR2 SYDVKM. The length of the CDR3 is 12 residues. The CDR3 loop reads CASSSVKETQYF. CDR3 DNA sequence: TGTGCCAGCAGTTCCGTCAAAGAGACCCAGTACTTC.

This sequence joins TRBV24-1 and TRBJ2-3; 9 bases are shared with TRBD2. Per germline, CDR1 KGHDR and CDR2 SFDVKD. V dropped 7 bases and J dropped 3; count of bases not matched to a gene: 4. This CDR3 is built from 14 residues. The CDR3 spells CATSPAGGTDTQYF. CDR3 nucleotide sequence: TGTGCCACCAGCCCAGCGGGAGGTACAGATACGCAGTATTTT.

The chain combines TRBV28 with TRBJ1-5; D is unclear. Trimming removed 6 bases from V and 3 bases from J, with 12 bases in between. The CDR3 is 14 residues long. Germline CDR1 reads MDHEN; CDR2 reads SYDVKM. The CDR3 loop is CASSPGEPNQPQHF. The DNA for the CDR3 is TGTGCCAGCAGCCCCGGGGAGCCCAATCAGCCCCAGCATTTT.

The V gene is TRBV19, the J gene TRBJ2-5; no firm D call. With 3 bases removed from V and 2 bases from J, the gap between germline ends came to 16 bases. Germline lookup yields CDR1 LNHDA and CDR2 SQIVND (reference sequence). The CDR3 has 16 amino acids. The CDR3 DNA reads as TGTGCCAGTAGTATCTTTTTTTGGGCAGATCAAGAGACCCAGTACTTC. It yields the protein CASSIFFWADQETQYF.

The V call is TRBV3-1 (or the pseudogene TRBV3-2), the J call TRBJ1-2, with a tentative D call TRBD1 (6 bases). The V and J ends lost 4 bases and 5 bases respectively, with 14 bases between them. The CDR3 has 14 residues. Per germline, CDR1 LGHDT and CDR2 YNNKEL (reference sequence). CDR3 loop: CASSPGTIGYGYTF. The CDR3 DNA reads TGTGCCAGCAGCCCCGGGACAATAGGATATGGCTACACCTTC.

V is TRBV6-5 and J is TRBJ2-5, with D perhaps being TRBD1 or TRBD2 (5 bases each). Trimming took 0 bases from V and 1 from J, leaving 12 bases between them. The CDR3 consists of 16 residues. Germline lookup yields CDR1 MNHEY and CDR2 SVGAGI. DNA for the CDR3: TGTGCCAGCAGTTACTCGTCGGGGCTGTCCCAAGAGACCCAGTACTTC. Translating gives CASSYSSGLSQETQYF.

V is TRBV28 and J is TRBJ1-2; D possibly corresponds to TRBD1 (6 bases). This CDR3 spans 16 amino acids. Trimming cost V 2 bases and J 5 bases, with 18 bases left between them. Looked up from germline, CDR1 is MDHEN and CDR2 is SYDVKM. CDR3 nucleotides: TGTGCCAGCAGTTTAGCGGGGGGCCCTACCGTGTATGGCTACACCTTC. Protein product: CASSLAGGPTVYGYTF.

CDR3 sequence reads: CASSPASGQGNRQYF. In nucleotides, the CDR3 is TGTGCCAGCTCACCCGCCAGTGGGCAGGGGAACAGGCAGTACTTC. V usage is TRBV18 and J usage is TRBJ2-7, with D possibly TRBD1 on 6 matching bases. This CDR3 comprises 15 residues. V lost 3 bases and J lost 9, with 21 bases in between. In germline, CDR1 is KGHSH, CDR2 LQKENI.

V is TRBV7-2 and J is TRBJ1-5, with 7 nucleotides matching TRBD1. With V trimmed by 3 bases and J by 2 bases, 1 base remained unmatched. This CDR3 is built from 14 residues. Germline V CDR1 and CDR2: SGHTA, FQGNSA. CDR3 sequence reads: CASSFGQGNQPQHF. The CDR3, as DNA: TGTGCCAGCAGCTTCGGACAGGGCAATCAGCCCCAGCATTTT. The entire variable domain, with the rest obtained from reference TRBV7-2 and TRBJ1-5, is as follows: GAGVSQSPSNKVTEKGKDVELRCDPISGHTALYWYRQSLGQGLEFLIYFQGNSAPDKSGLPSDRFSAERTGGSVSTLTIQRTQQEDSAVYLCASSFGQGNQPQHFGDGTRLSIL.

CDR3 amino acids: CASSQVGGNQPQHF. As DNA, the CDR3 is TGCGCCAGCAGCCAAGTCGGGGGTAATCAGCCCCAGCATTTT. V and J are TRBV4-1 and TRBJ1-5, with D tentatively TRBD1 (5 bases). Looked up from germline, CDR1 is MGHRA and CDR2 is YSYEKL. CDR3 length equals 14 residues. Trimming removed 1 base at V and 4 bases at J, with 8 bases between.

The table lists this clone with a few counts. The rearrangement uses TRBV27 and TRBJ1-4; D may be TRBD1 (5 bases). The CDR3 is 14 residues long. Germline-derived CDR1 and CDR2 are MNHEY and SMNVEV (reference sequence). V was trimmed by 3 bases and J by 7 bases, leaving 12 bases between them. Here the CDR3 reads CASSLRGGGEKLFF. The CDR3 DNA sequence: TGTGCCAGCAGTTTGCGGGGGGGAGGTGAAAAACTGTTTTTT.

V and J are TRBV28 and TRBJ2-1; TRBD1 aligns across 11 bases. CDR1 is MDHEN, CDR2 SYDVKM, per germline. The CDR3 length is 15 residues. V gave up 5 bases and J gave up 7 bases; unmatched junction bases: 7. CDR3 nucleotides: TGTGCCAGCAGTCACCCGGGGACAGGGGGGAATGAGCAGTTCTTC. Its protein is CASSHPGTGGNEQFF.

This clone was recorded once. The V call is TRBV3-1 (or the pseudogene TRBV3-2), the J call TRBJ1-5; D not resolved. Trimming cost V 0 bases and J 3 bases, with 9 bases left between them. Germline-derived CDR1 and CDR2 are LGHDT and YNNKEL (reference sequence). The CDR3 spans 15 residues. CDR3 bases: TGTGCCAGCAGCCAAGATTTATCAGTCAATCAGCCCCAGCATTTT. Its protein is CASSQDLSVNQPQHF.

The V gene is TRBV19, the J gene TRBJ1-5, with D unclear. Germline V gives CDR1 LNHDA, CDR2 SQIVND (reference sequence). V was trimmed by 4 bases and J by 0 bases, leaving 10 bases between them. This CDR3 has 15 amino acids. CDR3 coding DNA: TGTGCCAGTAGTACCCAGTCCCTTAGCAATCAGCCCCAGCATTTT. Translated, it gives CASSTQSLSNQPQHF. Looking up the rest from reference TRBV19 and TRBJ1-5 gives the full variable domain: DGGITQSPKYLFRKEGQNVTLSCEQNLNHDAMYWYRQDPGQGLRLIYYSQIVNDFQKGDIAEGYSVSREKKESFPLTVTSAQKNPTAFYLCASSTQSLSNQPQHFGDGTRLSIL.

The V call is TRBV30, the J call TRBJ1-2; no clear D gene. V was clipped by 1 base and J by 5 bases, with 17 bases between them. Germline CDR1 GTSNPN, CDR2 SVGIG (reference sequence). This CDR3 spans 15 amino acids. The CDR3 DNA reads as TGTGCCTGGAGTGATACCGGAGTTTCCAAGTATGGCTACACCTTC. Translated, it gives CAWSDTGVSKYGYTF.

The chain combines TRBV2 with TRBJ2-3; TRBD2 matches at 9 bases. The CDR3 extends over 14 amino acids. The germline V gene encodes CDR1 SNHLY and CDR2 FYNNEI. The ends lost 6 bases at V and 2 bases at J; junction bases unmatched: 3. The CDR3 nucleotides are TGTGCCAGCAGATTAGCGGGGGACACAGATACGCAGTATTTT. The encoded protein is CASRLAGDTDTQYF.

The CDR3 DNA is TGTGCCAGCTCACCAGCCAGAGAATATGGCTACACCTTC. Amino acids: CASSPAREYGYTF. The chain has TRBV18 and TRBJ1-2, with D unclear. This CDR3 has 13 residues. Looked up from germline, CDR1 is KGHSH and CDR2 is LQKENI. The V and J ends lost 2 bases and 5 bases respectively, with 9 bases between them.

The chain carries TRBV4-1 and TRBJ2-1, with D tentatively TRBD1 or TRBD2 (6 bases each). Germline loops: CDR1 MGHRA, CDR2 YSYEKL. The CDR3 has 15 amino acids. V lost 3 bases, J lost 5 bases, and 14 bases lay in between. The CDR3 DNA follows: TGCGCCAGCAGCCATTCGGTGGGGGGCCACAATGAGCAGTTCTTC. It translates to CASSHSVGGHNEQFF.

This clone showed up many times. The chain uses TRBV28 and TRBJ1-6; 7 bases are a match to TRBD1. Germline V gene lookup returns CDR1 MDHEN and CDR2 SYDVKM. The CDR3 loop spans 15 amino acids. With 6 bases clipped from V and 5 bases from J, the junction kept 7 bases outside the gene matches. The CDR3 nucleotides are TGTGCCAGCAGGGATCTCACAGGGGATAATTCACCCCTCCACTTT. Protein: CASRDLTGDNSPLHF.

This chain joins TRBV30 and TRBJ1-5; D possibly corresponds to TRBD1 (6 bases). V was cut by 3 bases and J by 7 bases, with 16 bases left in between. This CDR3 is built from 14 residues. Germline CDR1 GTSNPN, CDR2 SVGIG (reference sequence). The CDR3 spells CAWRSAGGTQPQHF. CDR3 nucleotide sequence: TGTGCCTGGAGGAGTGCTGGGGGCACCCAGCCCCAGCATTTT.

The chain employs TRBV20-1 and TRBJ1-5, with a possible D match to TRBD1 (5 bases). With 3 bases removed from V and 4 bases from J, the gap between germline ends came to 10 bases. This CDR3 spans 13 amino acids. In germline, CDR1 is DFQATT, CDR2 SNEGSKA (reference sequence). For the CDR3, the DNA is TGCAGTGCTAGTTCCAGGGTAAATCAGCCCCAGCATTTT. The encoded protein is CSASSRVNQPQHF.

CDR3 residues: CASSPLRGGSGEQYF. The CDR3 DNA sequence: TGTGCCAGCTCACCCCTTAGGGGGGGGTCCGGCGAGCAGTACTTC. This chain joins TRBV18 and TRBJ2-7; tentatively, D is TRBD2 (7 bases). This CDR3 region has 15 residues. Looked up from germline, CDR1 is KGHSH and CDR2 is LQKENI. V shed 3 bases and J shed 6 bases, with 18 bases lying between them.

The gene calls are TRBV29-1 and TRBJ2-1; 10 nucleotides match TRBD2. Per germline, CDR1 SQVTM and CDR2 ANQGSEA. CDR3 size: 14 residues. Losses at the gene ends were 1 base for V and 8 bases for J; bases not matched to a gene: 5. The CDR3 DNA sequence: TGCAGCGTTGAAGCTTCTAGCGGGAGACATGAGCAGTTCTTC. It encodes CSVEASSGRHEQFF.

The chain combines TRBV7-2 with TRBJ1-2, with 7 bases aligning to TRBD1. Germline V CDR1 and CDR2: SGHTA, FQGNSA. This CDR3 has 13 residues. J was trimmed by 8 bases and V by 6 bases; bases with no gene match: 9. The CDR3 coding sequence is TGTGCCAGCAGAACCGACAGGGTGAGGGGCTACACCTTC. Translated: CASRTDRVRGYTF.

The CDR3 DNA reads as TGTGCCAGCAGAACCCCGAACTCTGGAAACACCATATATTTT. Its protein is CASRTPNSGNTIYF. The chain has TRBV28 and TRBJ1-3; no definite D call. V lost 6 bases and J lost 0, with 9 bases in between. The CDR3 is 14 residues long. Germline V gene lookup returns CDR1 MDHEN and CDR2 SYDVKM.

The J gene is TRBJ2-3, the V gene TRBV2; no clear D. Germline values: CDR1 SNHLY, CDR2 FYNNEI. The CDR3 is 11 residues long. The ends were cut back, 7 bases at V and 1 base at J, with 3 bases in the middle. CDR3 coding DNA: TGTGCCAGCACCGGCACAGATACGCAGTATTTT. It yields the protein CASTGTDTQYF.